The entry below gives a single T cell receptor delta chain sequence along with its context. This clone appeared a few times. Which antigen it targets is not known. This DNA translates differently at residue 17 from the TCRdb protein, which is that of a much larger clone; a read error is likely, and the protein shown is the DNA's own translation. For bulk TCR repertoire analysis, Vgamma9/Vdelta2+ and Vdelta2-negative gammadelta T cell populations were isolated by flow sorting from peripheral blood mononuclear cells. This specimen comes from a study of γδ T cells in repeated Plasmodium falciparum infection (dated by TCRdb to about 2021). The study in broad terms: Malian children exposed to intense seasonal malaria transmission were enrolled in the natural-infection arm and compared with Australian children matched for age and gender. Several malaria-naive U.S. adults underwent four controlled human malaria infections by bites from P. falciparum NF54-infected Anopheles stephensi mosquitoes over approximately 590 days. Samples from controlled-infection subjects were taken at baseline, just before selected infections, and 21 days after each infection. The gammadelta TCR repertoires from Mali were analysed in two ways: cross-sectionally during periods with no transmission, and longitudinally across episodes of acute febrile malaria. In the study, the shaping of the human gammadelta T cell repertoire by repeated Plasmodium falciparum infection was examined using natural infection in Mali and controlled human malaria infection.

Overall study results and their limits: Vgamma9/Vdelta2+ TCR repertoires kept a highly stable polyclonal repertoire across time and infection, and many TCRgamma sequences overlapped between individuals. The Malian cohort was drawn from a small rural village made up mostly of one ethnic group, which limits generalizability. Waves of new clonotype selection in Vdelta2-negative, largely Vdelta1+, gammadelta TCR repertoires appeared to be driven by repeated controlled infections. The controlled-infection cohort was small, limiting analysis of inter-individual variability in gammadelta T cell responses. Compared with Australian children, Malian children appeared to have Vdelta2-negative gammadelta TCR repertoires that were more clonally expanded, less diverse and less shared.

Looking up the germline V gene yields CDR1 TSWWSYY and CDR2 QGS. The CDR3 has 19 amino acids, counting the end cysteine and phenylalanine. The retained sequence is limited to the CDR3, 57 bases, with the frame set at the first base. The library was produced with multiplex PCR. Sequenced on an Illumina MiSeq. From each sorted gammadelta T cell sample, both TCR gamma (TRG) and TCR delta (TRD) chains were sequenced. The source study handled its data this way. Clonotype tree plots, accumulated frequency of the top 20 clonotypes, diversity index (DI) and D75 metrics were included in the repertoire analyses. Clones were re-identified by TCRdb from the public reads with CATT, and rows with the same DNA were merged. What appears here as the V and J calls and clone size reflects TCRdb's work, not the paper's. Across this sample there are 75,000 to 100,000 delta-chain clones, with approximately 1.5% seen only once. Roughly 9.5% of the sample belongs to the ten largest clones.

Sample: gamma-delta T cells from blood. The receptor's source is a pool of human donors (malaria-infected and uninfected, not separated). The J segment was not called; the V segment is TRDV1; no DNA check was done on the table's D call, TRDD3. The encoded CDR3 is CALGERAEIPALNTDKPIF. The DNA sequence is given as TGTGCTCTTGGGGAAAGGGCTGAAATCCCGGCCCTTAACACCGATAAACCCATCTTT.